This TCR beta chain stems from a study of spatial heterogeneity in lung cancer. Time point specified: sample taken at primary tumor resection. Unsorted whole RNA samples from tumor, nontumor lung or frozen PBMC were sequenced. The donors, about 74 patients with untreated early-stage non-small cell lung cancer, provided the samples. The CDR3 sequence is 12 residues long. Germline V gene lookup returns CDR1 ENHRY and CDR2 SYGVKD. Between the trimmed V and J ends, which lost 6 bases and 5 bases, there was a span of 10 bases. TCRdb processed the 5' RACE reads anew with MiXCR; each CDR3 protein has one entry. In the table there are tens of thousands of distinct CDR3 sequences, approximately 12% of which are singletons. This clonotype was counted between two and nine times.

The material sequenced was PBMCs, taken at surgery. V gene TRBV10-3 combines with J gene TRBJ2-5; D might be TRBD1 or TRBD2, each matching 5 bases. This receptor was obtained from a male donor with early-stage non-small cell lung cancer. Written as DNA, the CDR3 is TGTGCCATCAGGAGGGACGGTGAGACCCAGTACTTC. It codes for CAIRRDGETQYF.